The rows below give T cell receptor beta chains drawn from one sample of a study of blood T cell repertoires in COVID-19. Clones were read by immunoSEQ multiplex PCR, and TCRdb kept only the in-frame ones, dropping some. Found here are roughly 330,000 clones, approximately 88% of them singletons; the top ten hold nearly 6.5%. The sample consisted of peripheral blood. These receptors all come from a man between 18 and 29 years old who had recovered from COVID-19. CDR3s leave out the opening cysteine and the closing phenylalanine or tryptophan. Fields, in order: V gene, CDR3 protein.

TRBV3-1/TRBV3-2,ASSQEQGFA
TRBV20-1,SASFGGDSYNEQF
TRBV7-9,ASSLMTDVTEAF
TRBV3-1/TRBV3-2,ASSQGSSGGYEQY
TRBV29-1,STQGARTEAF
TRBV6-5,ASSYWAGGSYEQY
TRBV12-3/TRBV12-4,ASSGETGSEAF
TRBV9,ASSLGLAGAYEQF
TRBV7-2,ASSEGGNTEAF
TRBV7-2,ASRPRGSSVTGELF
TRBV7-2,ASSFTGQGTYNEQF
TRBV27,ASRWTSGTYNEQF
TRBV19,ASSSRGGDTEAF
TRBV5-1,ASSLLQANTGELF
TRBV19,ASSVWDKNTEAF
TRBV2,ASLQGVSEKLF
TRBV6-1,ASSEWSRANTGELF
TRBV13,ASSLRGSGNYGYT
TRBV7-9,ASSPTQGNYGYT
TRBV25-1,ASSGGQGWKQPQH